Listed below are T cell receptor beta chains from one sample, sequenced in a study of blood T cell repertoires in COVID-19. TCRdb keeps only in-frame clones here, not all; method: immunoSEQ multiplex PCR. The sample has some 120,000 clones; about 81% are singletons. Material for sequencing was peripheral blood. The receptors come from a young man with COVID-19, enrolled during active disease. The CDR3 runs from the conserved cysteine through the conserved F or W. D genes are given only for firm matches. Not all rows give a size; the values are once, few, many and, for expanded clones, a class.

j_call: TRBJ2-5
d_call: TRBD2
clone_size: NA
v_call: TRBV15
cdr3_nt: TGTGCCACCAGCAGCAGTGGGGGAGGGCAAGAGACCCAGTACTTC
cdr3_aa: CATSSSGGGQETQYF

j_call: TRBJ1-1
d_call: NA
clone_size: NA
v_call: TRBV9
cdr3_nt: TGTGCCAGCAGCGGTACTGACAGTATGAACACTGAAGCTTTCTTT
cdr3_aa: CASSGTDSMNTEAFF

j_call: TRBJ2-7
d_call: NA
clone_size: NA
v_call: TRBV27
cdr3_nt: TGTGCCAGCAGCCCCGTCCGGCAGGGGCCCTACGAGCAGTACTTC
cdr3_aa: CASSPVRQGPYEQYF

j_call: TRBJ2-5
d_call: NA
clone_size: NA
v_call: TRBV28
cdr3_nt: TGTGCCAGCAGTTTACTTATTGGCAGCGGTGGGGAGACCCAGTACTTC
cdr3_aa: CASSLLIGSGGETQYF

j_call: TRBJ2-7
d_call: NA
clone_size: NA
v_call: TRBV30
cdr3_nt: TGTGCCTGGAGCGAATACATGGTGCTCTCCGAGCAGTACTTC
cdr3_aa: CAWSEYMVLSEQYF

j_call: TRBJ2-3
d_call: NA
clone_size: NA
v_call: TRBV10-3
cdr3_nt: TGTGCCATCAGTGAGTCGGCAGGCACAGATACGCAGTATTTT
cdr3_aa: CAISESAGTDTQYF

j_call: TRBJ2-7
d_call: TRBD1
clone_size: once
v_call: TRBV24-1
cdr3_nt: TGTGCCACCAGTGATGCCTCCGGGACAGGGAATGACTCCTACGAGCAGTACTTC
cdr3_aa: CATSDASGTGNDSYEQYF

j_call: TRBJ1-1
d_call: NA
clone_size: once
v_call: TRBV27
cdr3_nt: TGTGCCAGCACCCGAGGTTTGCGTCTTTCCATGAACACTGAAGCTTTCTTT
cdr3_aa: CASTRGLRLSMNTEAFF

j_call: TRBJ1-6
d_call: NA
clone_size: once
v_call: TRBV28
cdr3_nt: TGTGCCAGCAGTACAGTATACTCACCCCTCCACTTT
cdr3_aa: CASSTVYSPLHF

j_call: TRBJ2-7
d_call: TRBD1
clone_size: once
v_call: TRBV7-6
cdr3_nt: TGTGCCAGCAGCTCCGGGACAGGGAGAAGCGAGCAGTACTTC
cdr3_aa: CASSSGTGRSEQYF

j_call: TRBJ2-3
d_call: TRBD2
clone_size: NA
v_call: TRBV4-2
cdr3_nt: TGTGCCAGCAGGCGGGGACTAGCGGGGGGCTCGTCTGGCACAGATACGCAGTATTTT
cdr3_aa: CASRRGLAGGSSGTDTQYF

j_call: TRBJ1-1
d_call: NA
clone_size: NA
v_call: TRBV25-1
cdr3_nt: TGTGCCAGCACATTCGGAAAGGGGACTGAAGCTTTCTTT
cdr3_aa: CASTFGKGTEAFF

j_call: TRBJ1-5
d_call: TRBD1
clone_size: NA
v_call: TRBV2
cdr3_nt: TGTGCCAGCAGTCCCGCTTTGACAGGGGCAAACAATCAGCCCCAGCATTTT
cdr3_aa: CASSPALTGANNQPQHF

j_call: TRBJ1-1
d_call: TRBD1
clone_size: once
v_call: TRBV7-2
cdr3_nt: TGTGCCAGCAGCTTAGTGCGGGACAGGGGAAGGGAGGCTTTCTTT
cdr3_aa: CASSLVRDRGREAFF

j_call: TRBJ1-6
d_call: NA
clone_size: NA
v_call: TRBV11-2
cdr3_nt: TGTGCCAGCAGCTCCCGCTTAGGCCCGGGGTGGAATAATTCACCCCTCCACTTT
cdr3_aa: CASSSRLGPGWNNSPLHF

j_call: TRBJ2-1
d_call: TRBD2
clone_size: once
v_call: TRBV11-3
cdr3_nt: TGTGCCAGCAGGCTCCAAGCGGGAGGGTTCAATGAGCAGTTCTTC
cdr3_aa: CASRLQAGGFNEQFF

j_call: TRBJ2-4
d_call: NA
clone_size: NA
v_call: TRBV21-1
cdr3_nt: TGTGCCAGCAGCAAACGGCGCCGCAGGTTAGCCAAAAACATTCAGTACTTC
cdr3_aa: CASSKRRRRLAKNIQYF

j_call: TRBJ2-3
d_call: TRBD2
clone_size: NA
v_call: TRBV7-6
cdr3_nt: TGTGCCAGCAGCCCGGGACTAGCGGGGGGGCCGTACACAGATACGCAGTATTTT
cdr3_aa: CASSPGLAGGPYTDTQYF

j_call: TRBJ2-1
d_call: TRBD2
clone_size: NA
v_call: TRBV30
cdr3_nt: TGTGCCTGGAGATCCGGACTAGCCTACAATGAGCAGTTCTTC
cdr3_aa: CAWRSGLAYNEQFF

j_call: TRBJ1-2
d_call: NA
clone_size: few
v_call: TRBV7-9
cdr3_nt: TGTGCCAGCAGCTTAGGGGGCGGGAGCTATGGCTACACCTTC
cdr3_aa: CASSLGGGSYGYTF

j_call: TRBJ1-5
d_call: TRBD1
clone_size: NA
v_call: TRBV25-1
cdr3_nt: TGTGCCAGCAATAAGAACAGGGGTGCCCGAGATAGCAATCAGCCCCAGCATTTT
cdr3_aa: CASNKNRGARDSNQPQHF

j_call: TRBJ2-7
d_call: NA
clone_size: NA
v_call: TRBV9
cdr3_nt: TGTGCCAGCAGCCTCTCGGGAGAGGTCCGAGACGAGCAGTACTTC
cdr3_aa: CASSLSGEVRDEQYF

j_call: TRBJ2-1
d_call: TRBD2
clone_size: NA
v_call: TRBV13
cdr3_nt: TGTGCCAGCAGCTCCCGACTAGCGCCCAATGAGCAGTTCTTC
cdr3_aa: CASSSRLAPNEQFF